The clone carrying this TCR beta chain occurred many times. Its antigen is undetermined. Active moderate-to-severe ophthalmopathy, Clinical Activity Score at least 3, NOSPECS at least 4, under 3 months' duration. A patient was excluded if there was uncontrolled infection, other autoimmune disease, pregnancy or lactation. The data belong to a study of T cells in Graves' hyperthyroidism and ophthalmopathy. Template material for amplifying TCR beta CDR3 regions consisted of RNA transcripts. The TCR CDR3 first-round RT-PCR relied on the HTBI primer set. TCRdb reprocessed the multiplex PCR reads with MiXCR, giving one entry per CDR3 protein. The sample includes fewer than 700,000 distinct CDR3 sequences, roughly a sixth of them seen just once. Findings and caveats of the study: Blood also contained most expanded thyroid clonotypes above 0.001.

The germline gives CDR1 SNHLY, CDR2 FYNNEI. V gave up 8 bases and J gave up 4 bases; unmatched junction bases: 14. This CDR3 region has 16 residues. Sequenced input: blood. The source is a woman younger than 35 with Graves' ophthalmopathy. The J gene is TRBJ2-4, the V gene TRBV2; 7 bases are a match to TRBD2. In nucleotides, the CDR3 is TGTGCCAGCTCTGAGACTAGCTTAATTGGGAAAAACATTCAGTACTTC. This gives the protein CASSETSLIGKNIQYF.